The 16 T cell receptor beta chains in this list originate from one sample, sequenced in a study of T cell responses to AZD1222 COVID-19 vaccine. The repertoire was sequenced with immunoSEQ multiplex PCR; TCRdb's copy has only in-frame clones and lacks some. The table has 150,000 to 200,000 clones, 85% to 95% seen once. Sequenced here: peripheral blood, sampled 28 days after the second AZD1222 dose. All receptors derive from an adult who received the AZD1222 COVID-19 vaccine.

J is TRBJ1-4 and V is TRBV14; no clear D. CDR1 is SGHDN and CDR2 is FVKESK in the germline V gene. V lost 1 base, J lost 7 bases, and 7 bases lay in between. The CDR3 has 13 residues. The CDR3, as DNA: TGTGCCAGCAGCCAAGGGACTCTTGAAAAACTGTTTTTT. Amino acid sequence: CASSQGTLEKLFF.

The chain is built from TRBV2 and TRBJ1-6, with unresolved D. The ends were cut back, 8 bases at V and 7 bases at J, with 12 bases in the middle. In germline, CDR1 is SNHLY, CDR2 FYNNEI. The CDR3 loop spans 13 amino acids. The CDR3 region is CASLTGENSPLHF. For the CDR3, the DNA is TGTGCCAGCCTAACGGGTGAGAATTCACCCCTCCACTTT.

The J gene is TRBJ1-3, the V gene TRBV7-2, with TRBD1 as a possible D gene (5 bases). Germline V gene sequence: CDR1 SGHTA, CDR2 FQGNSA. The CDR3 extends over 15 amino acids. V lost 1 base and J lost 0, with 7 bases in between. CDR3 DNA: TGTGCCAGCAGCTTAGAGGGACGCTCTGGAAACACCATATATTTT. Its protein product is CASSLEGRSGNTIYF. Supplemented by reference TRBV7-2 and TRBJ1-3, the full variable domain reads GAGVSQSPSNKVTEKGKDVELRCDPISGHTALYWYRQSLGQGLEFLIYFQGNSAPDKSGLPSDRFSAERTGGSVSTLTIQRTQQEDSAVYLCASSLEGRSGNTIYFGEGSWLTVV.

The chain links TRBV29-1 to TRBJ1-1; TRBD1 aligns across 8 bases. This CDR3 is 13 amino acids long. Germline CDR1 and CDR2: SQVTM and ANQGSEA. The J segment lost 2 bases and the V segment lost 8 bases, leaving 7 bases of the junction unmatched. CDR3 sequence: CSPETGANTEAFF. The CDR3 DNA sequence: TGCAGCCCGGAGACAGGGGCCAACACTGAAGCTTTCTTT. Complete variable domain (other parts from reference TRBV29-1 and TRBJ1-1): SAVISQKPSRDICQRGTSLTIQCQVDSQVTMMFWYRQQPGQSLTLIATANQGSEATYESGFVIDKFPISRPNLTFSTLTVSNMSPEDSSIYLCSPETGANTEAFFGQGTRLTVV.

V gene TRBV19 combines with J gene TRBJ1-5; TRBD1 agrees at 10 bases. Looked up from germline, CDR1 is LNHDA and CDR2 is SQIVND (reference sequence). CDR3 length: 16 residues. Trimming took 4 bases from V and 2 from J; bases not matched to a gene: 5. The CDR3, as DNA: TGTGCCAGTAGTAAGAGGACAGGGGGAGGCAATCAGCCCCAGCATTTT. Its protein product is CASSKRTGGGNQPQHF.

The chain combines TRBV5-1 with TRBJ1-1; TRBD1 matches at 7 bases. The CDR3 loop spans 14 amino acids. J gave up 1 base and V 3 bases, and 3 bases lay outside the gene matches. Germline CDR1 SGHRS, CDR2 YFSETQ. DNA of the CDR3: TGCGCCAGCAGCTCCGACAGGGAGAACACTGAAGCTTTCTTT. Amino acid sequence: CASSSDRENTEAFF.

The genes are TRBV30 and TRBJ1-6, with D possibly matching TRBD1 (5 bases). Germline V gene data show CDR1 as GTSNPN and CDR2 as SVGIG (reference sequence). This CDR3 region has 13 residues. Trimming left V 7 bases short and J 7 bases short, with 14 bases between. CDR3 nucleotide sequence: TGTGCCTTCAGAGGGACGGGGAATTCACCCCTCCACTTT. It encodes CAFRGTGNSPLHF.

The chain is built from TRBV13 and TRBJ2-5; D gene uncertain. Trimming left V 0 bases short and J 4 bases short, with 12 bases between. Germline V CDR1 and CDR2: PRHDT, FYEKMQ (reference sequence). The CDR3 has 15 residues. This CDR3 is CASSLGPKLRETQYF. The CDR3, as DNA: TGTGCCAGCAGCTTAGGTCCCAAACTGCGAGAGACCCAGTACTTC.

The chain is built from TRBV7-2 and TRBJ2-5; weak D call: TRBD1 (5 bases). Per germline, CDR1 SGHTA and CDR2 FQGNSA. Deletions cut 2 bases from V and 1 base from J, with 5 bases between. This CDR3 spans 13 amino acids. The DNA of the CDR3 is TGTGCCAGCAGCTTAAGGGGCCAAGAGACCCAGTACTTC. Encoded protein: CASSLRGQETQYF.

The chain recombines TRBV30 with TRBJ1-2; a possible D gene is TRBD1 (5 bases). This CDR3 has 13 residues. CDR1 GTSNPN and CDR2 SVGIG come from the germline V gene (reference sequence). The V end was cut by 4 bases, the J end by 1 base, with 10 bases between. The CDR3 loop is CAWTSGHNYGYTF. In DNA, the CDR3 is TGTGCCTGGACTTCAGGACATAACTATGGCTACACCTTC.

V is TRBV3-1 (or the pseudogene TRBV3-2) and J is TRBJ1-2; 8 positions agree with TRBD1. After removal of 5 bases from V and 5 bases from J, the junction contained 7 bases not matched to a gene. The CDR3 contains 14 residues. CDR1 and CDR2 from the germline V gene are LGHDT and YNNKEL (reference sequence). CDR3: CASSKTGEVYGYTF. CDR3 nucleotides: TGTGCCAGCAGCAAGACAGGGGAAGTGTATGGCTACACCTTC.

The CDR3 protein is CASSSPGLLDTQYF. As DNA, the CDR3 is TGTGCCAGCAGCTCGCCAGGGTTGTTAGATACGCAGTATTTT. V is TRBV7-9 and J is TRBJ2-3, with D tentatively TRBD1 (5 bases). The CDR3 has 14 residues. Germline V gene data show CDR1 as SEHNR and CDR2 as FQNEAQ (reference sequence). Trimming took 4 bases from V and 5 from J, leaving 13 bases between them.

The J gene is TRBJ1-1, the V gene TRBV19; D may be TRBD1 (5 bases). The V end was cut by 5 bases, the J end by 1 base, with 14 bases between. Germline V CDR1 and CDR2: LNHDA, SQIVND (reference sequence). The CDR3 runs to 15 residues. In DNA form, the CDR3 reads TGTGCCAGTAGTCCACTGACAGATCCGAACACTGAAGCTTTCTTT. It encodes CASSPLTDPNTEAFF.

V is TRBV7-3 and J is TRBJ2-6; TRBD1 matches 8 bases. CDR1 is SGHTA, CDR2 FQGTGA, per germline. Losses at the gene ends were 3 bases for V and 1 base for J; bases not matched to a gene: 5. The CDR3 runs to 17 residues. The CDR3 reads CASSLDRARSGANVLTF. The CDR3 DNA reads TGTGCCAGCAGCTTGGACAGGGCCCGTTCTGGGGCCAACGTCCTGACTTTC.

This chain joins TRBV19 and TRBJ2-3; 7 bases agree with TRBD2. CDR1 is LNHDA, CDR2 SQIVND, per germline (reference sequence). The CDR3 is 17 residues long. The junction had 10 bases not matched to a gene; V was cut back by 1 base and J by 3 bases. CDR3 nucleotide sequence: TGTGCCAGTAGTATAGTGGAATACGGGACTACGACAGATACGCAGTATTTT. The encoded protein is CASSIVEYGTTTDTQYF.

This chain uses TRBV6-2 or TRBV6-3 with TRBJ2-3, with 8 bases that match TRBD1. V dropped 5 bases and J dropped 3; count of bases not matched to a gene: 7. The V gene's germline CDR1 is MNHEY and CDR2 SVGEGT. The CDR3 extends over 15 amino acids. The CDR3 sequence is CASSRAGQGTDTQYF. CDR3 DNA: TGTGCCAGCAGTCGAGCTGGACAGGGTACAGATACGCAGTATTTT.